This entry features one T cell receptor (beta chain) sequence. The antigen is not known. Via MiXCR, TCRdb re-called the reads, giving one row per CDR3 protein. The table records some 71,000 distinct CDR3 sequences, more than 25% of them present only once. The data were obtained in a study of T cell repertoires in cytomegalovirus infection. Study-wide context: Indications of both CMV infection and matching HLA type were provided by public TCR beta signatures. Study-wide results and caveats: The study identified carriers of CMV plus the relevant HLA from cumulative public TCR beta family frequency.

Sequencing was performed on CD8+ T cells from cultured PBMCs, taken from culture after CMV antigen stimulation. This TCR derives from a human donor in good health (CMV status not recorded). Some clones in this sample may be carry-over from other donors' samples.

This CDR3 is CASSLGTGLGNTIYF. The CDR3 DNA is TGTGCCAGCAGCTTAGGGACAGGCCTTGGAAACACCATATATTTT. J is TRBJ1-3 and V is TRBV7-2, with TRBD1 matching over 7 bases. The germline CDR1 and CDR2 sequences are SGHTA and FQGNSA. With 1 base clipped from V and 3 bases from J, the junction kept 3 bases outside the gene matches. The CDR3 has 15 residues.